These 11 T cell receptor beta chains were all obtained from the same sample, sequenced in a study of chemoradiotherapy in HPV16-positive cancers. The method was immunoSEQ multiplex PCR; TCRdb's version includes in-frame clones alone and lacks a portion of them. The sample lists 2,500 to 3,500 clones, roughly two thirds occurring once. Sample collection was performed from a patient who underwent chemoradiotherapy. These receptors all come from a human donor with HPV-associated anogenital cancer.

The CDR3 reads CASSLEVAVPYGYTF. In DNA form, the CDR3 reads TGTGCCAGCAGCTTAGAGGTGGCAGTCCCCTATGGCTACACCTTC. This chain connects TRBV7-8 to TRBJ1-2; D uncertain. Looked up from germline, CDR1 is SGHVS and CDR2 is FQNEAQ. The V gene lost 1 base and the J gene lost 4 bases, with 13 bases spanning the gap. The CDR3 runs 15 residues. The variable domain in full, with the rest retrieved from reference TRBV7-8 and TRBJ1-2, is GAGVSQSPRYKVAKRGQDVALRCDPISGHVSLFWYQQALGQGPEFLTYFQNEAQLDKSGLPSDRFFAERPEGSVSTLKIQRTQQEDSAVYLCASSLEVAVPYGYTFGSGTRLTVV.

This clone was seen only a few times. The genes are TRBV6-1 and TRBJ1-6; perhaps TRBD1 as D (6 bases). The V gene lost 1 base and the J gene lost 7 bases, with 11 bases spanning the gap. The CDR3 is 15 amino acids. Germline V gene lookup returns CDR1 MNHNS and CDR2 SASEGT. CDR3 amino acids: CASSEVDRTNSPLHF. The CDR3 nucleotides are TGTGCCAGCAGTGAAGTAGACAGGACCAATTCACCCCTCCACTTT.

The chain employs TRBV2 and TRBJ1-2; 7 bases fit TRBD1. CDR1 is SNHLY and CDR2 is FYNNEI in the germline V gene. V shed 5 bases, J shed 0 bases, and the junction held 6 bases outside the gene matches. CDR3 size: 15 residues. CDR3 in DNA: TGTGCCAGCAGTCCAAGACAGGGCGCTAACTATGGCTACACCTTC. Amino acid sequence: CASSPRQGANYGYTF.

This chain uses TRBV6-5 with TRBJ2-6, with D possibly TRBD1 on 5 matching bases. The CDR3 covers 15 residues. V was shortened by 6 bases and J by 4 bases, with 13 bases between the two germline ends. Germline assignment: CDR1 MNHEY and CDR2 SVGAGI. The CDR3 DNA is TGTGCCAGCAGAAGTCAGGGTGGCGGGGCCAACGTCCTGACTTTC. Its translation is CASRSQGGGANVLTF.

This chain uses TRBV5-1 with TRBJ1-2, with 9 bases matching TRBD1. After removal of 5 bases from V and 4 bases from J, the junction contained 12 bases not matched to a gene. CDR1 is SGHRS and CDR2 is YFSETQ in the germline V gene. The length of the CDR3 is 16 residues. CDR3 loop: CASRSVPGQGAYGYTF. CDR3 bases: TGCGCCAGCAGGAGTGTCCCGGGACAGGGTGCCTATGGCTACACCTTC.

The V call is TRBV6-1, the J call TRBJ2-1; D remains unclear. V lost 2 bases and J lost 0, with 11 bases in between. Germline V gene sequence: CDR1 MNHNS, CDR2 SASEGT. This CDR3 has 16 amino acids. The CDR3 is CASSEKGTSSYNEQFF. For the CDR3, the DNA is TGTGCCAGCAGTGAAAAGGGAACGAGCTCCTACAATGAGCAGTTCTTC.

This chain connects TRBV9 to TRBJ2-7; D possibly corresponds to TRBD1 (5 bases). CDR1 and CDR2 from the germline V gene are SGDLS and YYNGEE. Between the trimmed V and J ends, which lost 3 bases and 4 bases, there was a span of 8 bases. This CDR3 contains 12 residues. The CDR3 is CASSASGYEQYF. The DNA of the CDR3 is TGTGCCAGCAGCGCGTCAGGGTACGAGCAGTACTTC.

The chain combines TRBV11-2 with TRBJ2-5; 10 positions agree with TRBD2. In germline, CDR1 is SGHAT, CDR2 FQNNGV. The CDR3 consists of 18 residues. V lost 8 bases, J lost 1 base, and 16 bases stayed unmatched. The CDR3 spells CASGGGASGGGSQETQYF. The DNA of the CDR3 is TGTGCCAGCGGGGGTGGGGCTAGCGGGGGAGGATCCCAAGAGACCCAGTACTTC.

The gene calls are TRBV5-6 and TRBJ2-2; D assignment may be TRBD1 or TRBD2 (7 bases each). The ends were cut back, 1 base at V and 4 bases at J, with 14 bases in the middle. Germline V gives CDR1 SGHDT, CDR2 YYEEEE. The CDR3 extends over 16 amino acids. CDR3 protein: CASSLSPGGVTGELFF. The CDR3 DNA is TGTGCCAGCAGCTTGTCTCCAGGGGGGGTCACCGGGGAGCTGTTTTTT.

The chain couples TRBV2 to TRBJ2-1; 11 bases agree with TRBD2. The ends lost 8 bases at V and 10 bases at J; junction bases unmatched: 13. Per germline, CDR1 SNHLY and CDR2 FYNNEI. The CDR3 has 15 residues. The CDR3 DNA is TGTGCCAGCGGGGGGACTAGCGGTCGGTCAGGCGAGCAGTTCTTC. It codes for CASGGTSGRSGEQFF.

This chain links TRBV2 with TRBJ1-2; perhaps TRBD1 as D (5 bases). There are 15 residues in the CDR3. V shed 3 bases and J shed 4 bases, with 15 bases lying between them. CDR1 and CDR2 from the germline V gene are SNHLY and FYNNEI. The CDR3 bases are TGTGCCAGCAGTGAGGAGGCAGGGATCATCTATGGCTACACCTTC. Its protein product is CASSEEAGIIYGYTF.